This record covers a single TCR beta chain. Antigen: not known. The sample belongs to a study of blood T cells in healthy people across ages. Overall study: Template switching recovered approximately one barcoded beta molecule for every two T cells.

The use of a sample-barcoded 5' primer and a J-beta primer mix characterized a second PCR of roughly 6 to 11 cycles. Sequencing of every sample gave 2.5 million or more CDR3-containing paired-end reads. TCRdb re-called the 5' RACE reads through MiXCR, storing one row per CDR3 protein. The sample holds almost 800,000 distinct CDR3 sequences, roughly 64% seen once. At least 6 micrograms of total RNA were extracted per sample. Findings of the study overall: Both higher diversity and more naive CD4+ cells marked long-lived donors when set against aged donors.

CDR3 length: 12 amino acids. Germline CDR1 is MGHDK and CDR2 is SYGVNS. Trimming took off 2 bases at V and 7 bases at J, with 9 bases between the two ends. The chain combines TRBV25-1 with TRBJ2-7; D is unclear. This TCR derives from a man aged 30-40 years in good health. The specimen sequenced was blood. As DNA, the CDR3 is TGTGCCAGCAGTGAAGGGATGGGAGAGCAGTACTTC. This sequence encodes CASSEGMGEQYF.